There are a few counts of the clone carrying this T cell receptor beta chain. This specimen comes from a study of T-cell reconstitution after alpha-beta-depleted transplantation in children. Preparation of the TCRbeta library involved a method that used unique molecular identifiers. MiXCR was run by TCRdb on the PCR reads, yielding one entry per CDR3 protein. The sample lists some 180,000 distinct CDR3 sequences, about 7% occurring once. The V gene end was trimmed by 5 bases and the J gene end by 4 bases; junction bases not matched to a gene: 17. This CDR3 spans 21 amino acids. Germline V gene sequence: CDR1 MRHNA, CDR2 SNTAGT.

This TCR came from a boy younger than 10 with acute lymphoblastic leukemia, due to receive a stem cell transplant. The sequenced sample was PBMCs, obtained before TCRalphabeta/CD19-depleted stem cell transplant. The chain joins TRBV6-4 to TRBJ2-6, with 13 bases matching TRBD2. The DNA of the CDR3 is TGTGCCAGCAGTACAAGGGCACTTACTAGCGGGGGGGCTCCCGGGGCCAACGTCCTGACTTTC. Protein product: CASSTRALTSGGAPGANVLTF.